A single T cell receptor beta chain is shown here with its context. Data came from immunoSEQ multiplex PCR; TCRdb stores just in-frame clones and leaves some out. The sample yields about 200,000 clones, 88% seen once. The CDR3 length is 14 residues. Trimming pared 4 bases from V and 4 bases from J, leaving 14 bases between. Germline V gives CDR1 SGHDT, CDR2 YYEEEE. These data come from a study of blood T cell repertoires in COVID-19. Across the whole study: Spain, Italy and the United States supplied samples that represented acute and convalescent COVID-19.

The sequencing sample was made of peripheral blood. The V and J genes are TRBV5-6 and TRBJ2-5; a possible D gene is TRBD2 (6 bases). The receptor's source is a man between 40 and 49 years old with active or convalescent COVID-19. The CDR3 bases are TGTGCCAGCAGCCGGGACTCTGGGGGAGAGACCCAGTACTTC. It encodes CASSRDSGGETQYF.